The T cell receptor (beta chain) described here comes from a study of T cell changes during pregnancy in multiple sclerosis. Repertoires were generated with immunoSEQ multiplex PCR, while TCRdb's copy carries only in-frame clones and drops some. The sample includes 25,000 to 35,000 clones, over 85% of them seen just once. Deletions cut 2 bases from V and 2 bases from J, with 16 bases between. CDR3 length: 17 amino acids. Germline loops: CDR1 MDHEN, CDR2 SYDVKM. This TCR came from a female donor with multiple sclerosis, enrolled in a pregnancy study. The chain joins TRBV28 to TRBJ1-3; D might be TRBD1 (5 bases). The material sequenced was CD8+ T cells from peripheral blood mononuclear cells, taken in the first trimester of pregnancy. In DNA form, the CDR3 reads TGTGCCAGCAGTTTACTTATCTTGGGGGGGACTGGAAACACCATATATTTT. It specifies CASSLLILGGTGNTIYF.